The rows below give T cell receptor beta chains drawn from one sample of a study of shared clonotypes between healthy human individuals. Only in-frame clones appear in the TCRdb table, and some are missing; sequencing was by immunoSEQ multiplex PCR. The table has some 2 million clones, about 95% seen once. The sample taken for sequencing was naive CD8+ T cells sorted from blood. These receptors originate from a man between 18 and 29 years old in good health. CDR3s include the opening cysteine and the closing phenylalanine or tryptophan. A D gene is named only where the DNA matches it firmly. Where a row states a size, it is once, few, many or the class of an expanded clone; other rows omit it.

CDR3: CASSQVVRGDYEQYF
DNA: TGTGCCAGCAGCCAAGTAGTTCGCGGAGATTACGAGCAGTACTTC
D: -
size: -
J: TRBJ2-7
V: TRBV5-5

CDR3: CASSQEYREYEQYF
DNA: TGCGCCAGCAGCCAAGAGTACAGGGAGTACGAGCAGTACTTC
D: -
size: -
J: TRBJ2-7
V: TRBV4-3

CDR3: CASGLGNYGYTF
DNA: TGTGCCAGCGGACTTGGAAACTATGGCTACACCTTC
D: -
size: -
J: TRBJ1-2
V: TRBV7-9

CDR3: CASSLDPAGVGEQYF
DNA: TGTGCCAGCAGCTTAGACCCCGCAGGGGTCGGGGAGCAGTACTTC
D: -
size: -
J: TRBJ2-7
V: TRBV11-3

CDR3: CAISGTGLVFDEQFF
DNA: TGTGCCATCAGTGGAACGGGACTAGTATTTGATGAGCAGTTCTTC
D: TRBD2
size: -
J: TRBJ2-1
V: TRBV10-3

CDR3: CASSFKLNTEAFF
DNA: TGTGCCAGCAGTTTTAAGTTGAACACTGAAGCTTTCTTT
D: -
size: -
J: TRBJ1-1
V: TRBV25-1

CDR3: CASSLGTGILETQYF
DNA: TGTGCCAGCAGTTTGGGGACAGGGATTTTAGAGACCCAGTACTTC
D: TRBD1
size: -
J: TRBJ2-5
V: TRBV27

CDR3: CASSYSYLALKWELFF
DNA: TGTGCCAGCAGTTACTCGTATTTAGCGCTAAAGTGGGAGCTGTTTTTT
D: -
size: -
J: TRBJ2-2
V: TRBV6-6

CDR3: CASSQVRSTDTQYF
DNA: TGCGCCAGCAGCCAAGTCAGAAGCACAGATACGCAGTATTTT
D: -
size: -
J: TRBJ2-3
V: TRBV4-1

CDR3: CSVRGQQNTGELFF
DNA: TGCAGCGTGAGGGGACAGCAGAACACCGGGGAGCTGTTTTTT
D: TRBD1
size: -
J: TRBJ2-2
V: TRBV29-1

CDR3: CASSEGTVGYQETQYF
DNA: TGTGCCAGCAGTGAGGGGACGGTGGGATACCAAGAGACCCAGTACTTC
D: -
size: -
J: TRBJ2-5
V: TRBV2

CDR3: CAWSPLNNEQFF
DNA: TGTGCCTGGAGTCCCTTAAACAATGAGCAGTTCTTC
D: -
size: -
J: TRBJ2-1
V: TRBV30

CDR3: CASSAAWRENYGYTF
DNA: TGTGCCAGCAGTGCCGCATGGAGGGAAAACTATGGCTACACCTTC
D: -
size: -
J: TRBJ1-2
V: TRBV2

CDR3: CASSSPGANVLTF
DNA: TGCGCCAGCAGCTCCCCTGGGGCCAACGTCCTGACTTTC
D: -
size: -
J: TRBJ2-6
V: TRBV5-1

CDR3: CASSVSGTSTDTQYF
DNA: TGTGCCAGCAGTGTTAGCGGAACTAGCACAGATACGCAGTATTTT
D: -
size: -
J: TRBJ2-3
V: TRBV2

CDR3: CASSVASGNTIYF
DNA: TGTGCCAGCAGCGTAGCCTCTGGAAACACCATATATTTT
D: -
size: few
J: TRBJ1-3
V: TRBV9

CDR3: CASGFRVSPSGANVLTF
DNA: TGCGCCAGCGGATTCAGGGTGTCCCCCTCTGGGGCCAACGTCCTGACTTTC
D: -
size: -
J: TRBJ2-6
V: TRBV5-1

CDR3: CASSTLDEGNSPLHF
DNA: TGTGCCAGCAGTACTTTGGACGAAGGGAATTCACCCCTCCACTTT
D: -
size: -
J: TRBJ1-6
V: TRBV13

CDR3: CASSSTETGYEQYF
DNA: TGTGCCAGCAGCTCCACGGAGACCGGATACGAGCAGTACTTC
D: -
size: -
J: TRBJ2-7
V: TRBV7-9

CDR3: CASSLEGGLTLEEQYF
DNA: TGTGCCAGCAGCTTAGAGGGGGGACTGACCCTAGAGGAGCAGTACTTC
D: -
size: -
J: TRBJ2-7
V: TRBV11-2

CDR3: CASSINGDTGELFF
DNA: TGTGCCAGTAGTATTAACGGGGACACCGGGGAGCTGTTTTTT
D: -
size: -
J: TRBJ2-2
V: TRBV19

CDR3: CAWSLYFPDRANGHNQPQHF
DNA: TGTGCCTGGAGTCTATATTTTCCGGACAGGGCCAATGGGCATAATCAGCCCCAGCATTTT
D: TRBD1
size: -
J: TRBJ1-5
V: TRBV30

CDR3: CASSLGRGSGNQPQHF
DNA: TGTGCCAGCAGCTTAGGCAGGGGGAGTGGCAATCAGCCCCAGCATTTT
D: TRBD1
size: once
J: TRBJ1-5
V: TRBV13

CDR3: CASSIGLDVEGVYNEQFF
DNA: TGTGCCAGTAGTATCGGACTAGATGTTGAAGGGGTCTACAATGAGCAGTTCTTC
D: TRBD2
size: -
J: TRBJ2-1
V: TRBV19

CDR3: CASSYLGGNTEAFF
DNA: TGTGCCAGCAGTTACTTGGGGGGGAACACTGAAGCTTTCTTT
D: -
size: -
J: TRBJ1-1
V: TRBV6-5

CDR3: CASSQVGASSYEQYF
DNA: TGCGCCAGCAGCCAAGTAGGAGCGAGCTCCTACGAGCAGTACTTC
D: -
size: once
J: TRBJ2-7
V: TRBV4-1

CDR3: CASGGQIRIDEQFF
DNA: TGTGCTAGTGGCGGACAGATACGTATCGATGAGCAGTTCTTC
D: -
size: once
J: TRBJ2-1
V: TRBV12-5

CDR3: CASSSGTADYNEQFF
DNA: TGTGCCAGCAGCTCCGGGACAGCCGACTACAATGAGCAGTTCTTC
D: TRBD1
size: -
J: TRBJ2-1
V: TRBV7-9

CDR3: CASSEVFGQGIHEQYF
DNA: TGTGCCAGCAGTGAAGTTTTCGGACAGGGTATCCACGAGCAGTACTTC
D: TRBD1
size: -
J: TRBJ2-7
V: TRBV6-1

CDR3: CASTFTGGWSPLHF
DNA: TGTGCCAGCACCTTCACAGGGGGTTGGTCACCCCTCCACTTT
D: TRBD1
size: -
J: TRBJ1-6
V: TRBV27

CDR3: CASSQDREGTGANVLTF
DNA: TGCGCCAGCAGCCAAGATCGCGAGGGAACAGGGGCCAACGTCCTGACTTTC
D: -
size: -
J: TRBJ2-6
V: TRBV4-3

CDR3: CSVVTPSGGAYGYTF
DNA: TGCAGCGTTGTAACTCCGTCGGGGGGCGCGTATGGCTACACCTTC
D: -
size: -
J: TRBJ1-2
V: TRBV29-1

CDR3: CASKASGGKTDTQYF
DNA: TGTGCCAGCAAGGCCAGTGGTGGTAAAACTGATACGCAGTATTTT
D: -
size: -
J: TRBJ2-3
V: TRBV2

CDR3: CASSDNRFGSYNEQFF
DNA: TGTGCCAGCAGCGACAACAGGTTCGGCTCCTACAATGAGCAGTTCTTC
D: -
size: -
J: TRBJ2-1
V: TRBV7-9

CDR3: CASSGGGGIPYEQYF
DNA: TGTGCCAGCAGTGGGGGCGGGGGAATTCCCTACGAGCAGTACTTC
D: TRBD2
size: -
J: TRBJ2-7
V: TRBV6-1

CDR3: CASSPRDSTYEQYF
DNA: TGTGCCAGCAGCCCCCGGGACAGTACCTACGAGCAGTACTTC
D: TRBD1
size: -
J: TRBJ2-7
V: TRBV5-4

CDR3: CASSEYGTGSPEAFF
DNA: TGTGCCAGCAGTGAATATGGGACAGGGAGCCCTGAAGCTTTCTTT
D: TRBD1
size: -
J: TRBJ1-1
V: TRBV25-1

CDR3: CASSLSGLGVEQYF
DNA: TGTGCCAGCAGCTTGAGCGGGTTGGGGGTCGAGCAGTACTTC
D: -
size: -
J: TRBJ2-7
V: TRBV7-2

CDR3: CASSQDKRGVDYTF
DNA: TGTGCCAGCAGCCAAGATAAAAGGGGCGTGGACTACACCTTC
D: -
size: -
J: TRBJ1-2
V: TRBV14

CDR3: CASSLRTLQETQYF
DNA: TGTGCCAGCAGCCTGCGGACGTTACAAGAGACCCAGTACTTC
D: -
size: few
J: TRBJ2-5
V: TRBV13

CDR3: CASSLVKASGRANEQFF
DNA: TGTGCCAGCAGCTTAGTGAAGGCTAGCGGGAGGGCCAATGAGCAGTTCTTC
D: TRBD2
size: -
J: TRBJ2-1
V: TRBV7-8